This T cell receptor (beta chain) was sequenced during a study of T-cell memory formation after mild COVID-19. In its sample, this clonotype was seen many times. What it binds is not known. Libraries for TCRalpha and TCRbeta carried sample barcodes and unique molecular identifiers via 5'RACE. TCRdb ran MiXCR on the 5' RACE reads and lists one entry per CDR3 protein. The sample holds hundreds of thousands of distinct CDR3 sequences; roughly 26% are singletons and the top ten take around 8.1%. General study results and limits: Memory cells collected pre-infection included some clones that later responded, suggesting cross-reactive memory joined.

V dropped 8 bases and J dropped 1 base, with 13 bases sitting between them. The CDR3 is 14 amino acids. Germline V CDR1 and CDR2: LGHDT, YNNKEL (reference sequence). The rearrangement joins TRBV3-1 to TRBJ2-3, with D possibly called TRBD1 or TRBD2 (5 bases each). The origin of this receptor is an adult woman who had mild COVID-19 (a few samples of this study predate the infection). Cell type and time point are not known. Material for sequencing was PBMCs or a T cell subset sorted from them (not recorded which). CDR3: CASSRGGGTDTQYF. CDR3 DNA: TGTGCCAGCTCCCGGGGCGGAGGCACAGATACGCAGTATTTT.